This TCR beta chain was identified during a study of T cells in Graves' hyperthyroidism and ophthalmopathy. Points from the study as a whole: It was a median about seven months before onset that the model predicted ophthalmopathy.

Authors of the study amplified TCR beta CDR3 regions from RNA transcripts. The TCR CDR3 was amplified in a first-round RT-PCR using the HTBI primer set. TCRdb re-called the multiplex PCR reads through MiXCR, storing one row per CDR3 protein. The sample records fewer than 700,000 distinct CDR3 sequences, around 15% being singletons. Patients aged 18 to 65 had newly diagnosed hyperthyroidism that had lasted under 2 months. This clonotype has a handful of counts. Antigen unknown. Germline CDR1 and CDR2: MNHNS and SASEGT. Trimming shortened V by 7 bases and J by 5 bases, and 11 bases separated the two germline ends. This CDR3 has 13 amino acids.

The source is a woman in her 30s with Graves' hyperthyroidism. The sequenced sample was blood. The V and J genes are TRBV6-1 and TRBJ2-2; D tentatively reads TRBD1 or TRBD2 (5 bases each). The CDR3 region is CASIGTPTGELFF. The CDR3 nucleotides read TGTGCCAGCATCGGGACCCCTACCGGGGAGCTGTTTTTT.